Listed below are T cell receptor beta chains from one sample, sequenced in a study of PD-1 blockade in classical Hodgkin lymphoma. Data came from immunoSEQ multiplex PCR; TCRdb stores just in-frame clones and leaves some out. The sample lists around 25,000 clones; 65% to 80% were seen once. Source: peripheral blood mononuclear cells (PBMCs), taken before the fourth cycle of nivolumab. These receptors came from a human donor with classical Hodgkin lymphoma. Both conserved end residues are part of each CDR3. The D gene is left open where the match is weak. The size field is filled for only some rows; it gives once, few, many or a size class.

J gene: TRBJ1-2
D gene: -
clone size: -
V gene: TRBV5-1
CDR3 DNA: TGCGCCAGCAGCTTGGAGGTTTTTAGGTTGGATGGCTACACCTTC
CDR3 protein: CASSLEVFRLDGYTF

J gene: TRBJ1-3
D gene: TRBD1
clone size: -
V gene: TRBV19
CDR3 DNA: TGTGCCAGTGGAAATCAGGGGGGACGGAGAAACACCATATATTTT
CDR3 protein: CASGNQGGRRNTIYF

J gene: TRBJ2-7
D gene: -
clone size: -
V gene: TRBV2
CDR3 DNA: TGTGCCAGCAGTGTCTCAGGCGCCTACGAGCAGTACTTC
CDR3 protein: CASSVSGAYEQYF

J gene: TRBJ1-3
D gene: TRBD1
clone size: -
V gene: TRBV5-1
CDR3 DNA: TGCGCCAGCAGCTTGGGTTGGCAGGGGGCTGGAAACACCATATATTTT
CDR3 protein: CASSLGWQGAGNTIYF

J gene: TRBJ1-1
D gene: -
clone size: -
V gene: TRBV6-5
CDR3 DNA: TGTGCCAGTCTCCATACATTTACTGAAGCTTTCTTT
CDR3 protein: CASLHTFTEAFF

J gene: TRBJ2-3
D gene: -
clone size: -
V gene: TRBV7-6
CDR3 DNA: TGTGCCAGCAGCTTAGGGAGCCTCGAGCAAGATACGCAGTATTTT
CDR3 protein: CASSLGSLEQDTQYF

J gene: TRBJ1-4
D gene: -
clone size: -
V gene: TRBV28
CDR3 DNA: TGTGCCAGCAGCGGGGCAACTAATGAAAAACTGTTTTTT
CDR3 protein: CASSGATNEKLFF

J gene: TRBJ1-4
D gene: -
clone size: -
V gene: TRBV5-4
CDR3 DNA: TGTGCCAGCAGCTCGCGGGGGGGGCAGAGTGAAAAACTGTTTTTT
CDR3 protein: CASSSRGGQSEKLFF

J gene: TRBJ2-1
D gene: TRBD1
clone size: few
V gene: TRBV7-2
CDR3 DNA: TGTGCCAGCACCACAGGGGGCAGAGCAAACAATGAGCAGTTCTTC
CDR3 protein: CASTTGGRANNEQFF

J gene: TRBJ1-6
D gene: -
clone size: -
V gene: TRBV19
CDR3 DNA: TGTGCCAGTAGGGGGCTTGGGGATTCACCCCTCCACTTT
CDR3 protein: CASRGLGDSPLHF